One T cell receptor beta chain is described in this entry. Profiling relied on immunoSEQ multiplex PCR, and the TCRdb table lists in-frame clones only, not all of them. This table has about 60,000 clones, over 80% appearing once. Trimming cost V 3 bases and J 0 bases, with 25 bases left between them. The germline gives CDR1 SGHRS, CDR2 YFSETQ. CDR3 length equals 20 residues. This specimen comes from a study of pediatric ulcerative colitis. This chain joins TRBV5-1 and TRBJ1-3; a possible D gene is TRBD1 (5 bases). Material for sequencing was blood. The receptor's source is a boy between 10 and 17 years old who was a control in a study of pediatric ulcerative colitis. The CDR3 sequence: CASSSTWIWQGLDSGNTIYF. As DNA, the CDR3 is TGCGCCAGCAGCTCGACTTGGATATGGCAGGGACTAGACTCTGGAAACACCATATATTTT.